The next 19 T cell receptor beta chains were all read from a single sample in a study of regulatory T cells in long-lasting Graves disease. Time point given: newly diagnosed GD, antithyroid drugs for less than 3 months. From RNA extracted from PBMCs, the TCR library was made. Sequencing libraries for TCR beta were prepared with iRepertoire HTBI primers and Arm-PCR of CDR3 regions. TCRdb called the multiplex PCR reads again in MiXCR, with one record for every CDR3 protein. The sample includes a few hundred thousand distinct CDR3 sequences, about 13% of them seen just once. These data were also reused for a study on T cells in Graves' hyperthyroidism and ophthalmopathy.

The source material was peripheral blood mononuclear cells (PBMCs), sampled at new diagnosis, from a patient treated with antithyroid drugs. The receptors were sampled from a man aged 30 to 39 with Graves disease.

The gene calls are TRBV20-1 and TRBJ2-1; 13 nucleotides line up with TRBD2. The trim removed 4 bases at V and 0 bases at J, leaving 6 bases unmatched. Germline loops: CDR1 DFQATT, CDR2 SNEGSKA (reference sequence). The CDR3 totals 17 residues. This CDR3 is CSAKLAGGPSSYNEQFF. CDR3 nucleotides: TGCAGTGCTAAACTAGCGGGAGGGCCGAGCTCCTACAATGAGCAGTTCTTC.

This clonotype was counted only a few times. The chain employs TRBV3-1 and TRBJ1-3; 8 nucleotides line up with TRBD1. CDR3 length: 15 amino acids. Per germline, CDR1 LGHDT and CDR2 YNNKEL (reference sequence). The ends lost 4 bases at V and 4 bases at J; junction bases unmatched: 6. This CDR3 reads CASSLQGARGNTIYF. The CDR3 nucleotides read TGTGCCAGCAGCCTTCAGGGGGCGCGCGGAAACACCATATATTTT.

A remark on this clonotype: This may stem from a read error, because a much larger clone lies one nucleotide away. This rearrangement joins TRBV7-9 to TRBJ1-1, with D possibly matching TRBD1 (6 bases). The CDR3 totals 14 residues. Germline V gene sequence: CDR1 SEHNR, CDR2 FQNEAQ (reference sequence). The V end lost 4 bases, the J end lost 2 bases, and 11 bases lay between the germline ends. CDR3 sequence: CASSSGDRNTEAFF. CDR3 nucleotides: TGTGCCAGCAGCTCAGGGGACCGAAACACTGAAGCTTTCTTT.

This chain uses TRBV12-3 or TRBV12-4 with TRBJ1-2; no definite D call. Deletions cut 7 bases from V and 10 bases from J, with 19 bases between. The CDR3 is made up of 13 amino acids. The CDR3 sequence is CASTPWGTDTYTF. In DNA, the CDR3 is TGTGCCAGCACTCCCTGGGGAACGGATACCTACACCTTC.

V usage is TRBV7-3 and J usage is TRBJ2-1; 10 bases line up with TRBD2. The germline gives CDR1 SGHTA, CDR2 FQGTGA. CDR3 length: 15 amino acids. V trimming: 5 bases; J trimming: 4 bases; junction bases outside the gene matches: 5. CDR3 DNA sequence: TGTGCCAGCAGCGCCCAGCGGGGGGGTTACAATGAGCAGTTCTTC. Protein product: CASSAQRGGYNEQFF. Full variable domain (rest looked up from reference TRBV7-3 and TRBJ2-1): GAGVSQTPSNKVTEKGKYVELRCDPISGHTALYWYRQSLGQGPEFLIYFQGTGAADDSGLPNDRFFAVRPEGSVSTLKIQRTERGDSAVYLCASSAQRGGYNEQFFGPGTRLTVL.

This clonotype appeared many times. The chain is built from TRBV28 and TRBJ2-7; TRBD2 is a possible D gene (6 bases). The CDR3 extends over 15 amino acids. Germline V gene lookup returns CDR1 MDHEN and CDR2 SYDVKM. V dropped 5 bases and J dropped 3 bases, with 17 bases sitting between them. In nucleotides, the CDR3 is TGTGCCAGCAGTGAGGAGGGTAACCCTATCTACGAGCAGTACTTC. It codes for CASSEEGNPIYEQYF.

The gene calls are TRBV28 and TRBJ2-7; TRBD2 agrees at 9 bases. Per germline, CDR1 MDHEN and CDR2 SYDVKM. The CDR3 is 15 amino acids. The V segment lost 4 bases and the J segment 3 bases; nucleotides outside the gene matches: 7. In nucleotides, the CDR3 is TGTGCCAGCAGTTCAGGACTAGCGAGCGGCTACGAGCAGTACTTC. As protein: CASSSGLASGYEQYF.

This clonotype was seen at least ten times. The gene calls are TRBV2 and TRBJ2-5; tentative D call: TRBD1 (5 bases). The ends were cut back, 10 bases at V and 2 bases at J, with 8 bases in the middle. Germline CDR1 is SNHLY and CDR2 is FYNNEI. This CDR3 region has 11 residues. The chain's CDR3 is CATQGQETQYF. The CDR3 bases are TGTGCCACCCAGGGTCAAGAGACCCAGTACTTC. Using reference TRBV2 and TRBJ2-5 for the parts outside the CDR3, the full variable domain is EPEVTQTPSHQVTQMGQEVILRCVPISNHLYFYWYRQILGQKVEFLVSFYNNEISEKSEIFDDQFSVERPDGSNFTLKIRSTKLEDSAMYFCATQGQETQYFGPGTRLLVL.

This clonotype was seen at least ten times. V gene TRBV3-1 combines with J gene TRBJ1-1; D ambiguous. Germline-derived CDR1 and CDR2 are LGHDT and YNNKEL (reference sequence). Trimming took 1 base from V and 5 from J, leaving 11 bases between them. The CDR3 runs 14 residues. This CDR3 is CASSQGGRITEAFF. The CDR3 coding sequence is TGTGCCAGCAGCCAAGGTGGCAGAATTACTGAAGCTTTCTTT. Together with reference TRBV3-1 and TRBJ1-1, the CDR3 gives the full variable domain: DTAVSQTPKYLVTQMGNDKSIKCEQNLGHDTMYWYKQDSKKFLKIMFSYNNKELIINETVPNRFSPKSPDKAHLNLHINSLELGDSAVYFCASSQGGRITEAFFGQGTRLTVV.

This clonotype has only a few counts. The CDR3 coding sequence is TGTGCCAGCAGCCTGTCGTTCGACAATGAGCAGTTCTTC. It encodes CASSLSFDNEQFF. The chain carries TRBV7-9 and TRBJ2-1; D unresolved. V was pared by 5 bases and J by 5 bases, with 10 bases between. The CDR3 contains 13 residues. The germline V gene has CDR1 SEHNR and CDR2 FQNEAQ (reference sequence).

The chain couples TRBV19 to TRBJ2-7; D perhaps matches TRBD1 (6 bases). Trimming shortened V by 6 bases and J by 2 bases, and 17 bases separated the two germline ends. The CDR3 consists of 15 residues. Looked up from germline, CDR1 is LNHDA and CDR2 is SQIVND (reference sequence). The CDR3 region is CASRTRQDPAYEQYF. The CDR3 region has the DNA TGTGCCAGTAGAACTCGACAGGACCCAGCCTACGAGCAGTACTTC. Full variable domain (missing parts from reference TRBV19 and TRBJ2-7): DGGITQSPKYLFRKEGQNVTLSCEQNLNHDAMYWYRQDPGQGLRLIYYSQIVNDFQKGDIAEGYSVSREKKESFPLTVTSAQKNPTAFYLCASRTRQDPAYEQYFGPGTRLTVT.

This clonotype was observed at least ten times. The CDR3 reads CASSLEGRVVPSTEAFF. The DNA of the CDR3 is TGTGCCAGCAGTTTGGAAGGGAGGGTGGTTCCAAGCACTGAAGCTTTCTTT. This chain links TRBV27 with TRBJ1-1, with D hard to call. The CDR3 totals 17 residues. Per germline, CDR1 MNHEY and CDR2 SMNVEV (reference sequence). Trimming stripped 3 bases from V and 4 bases from J, with 21 bases between.

This clonotype has just a few counts. The genes are TRBV30 and TRBJ2-5, with 7 nucleotides matching TRBD2. The V and J ends lost 3 bases and 9 bases, in that order; junction bases with no gene match: 7. This CDR3 is 12 amino acids long. Germline V gene sequence: CDR1 GTSNPN, CDR2 SVGIG (reference sequence). CDR3: CAWSRRERAQYF. As DNA, the CDR3 is TGTGCCTGGAGCAGGCGGGAGCGGGCCCAGTACTTC.

This clonotype was seen a handful of times. The V and J genes are TRBV3-1 and TRBJ2-7, with D possibly matching TRBD1 (5 bases). V lost 1 base, J lost 3 bases, and 22 bases lay in between. Germline V gene data show CDR1 as LGHDT and CDR2 as YNNKEL (reference sequence). CDR3 length: 18 residues. This chain's CDR3 is CASSQGQGGPLFVYEQYF. In DNA form, the CDR3 reads TGTGCCAGCAGCCAAGGGCAGGGTGGACCCCTCTTCGTCTACGAGCAGTACTTC.

The table lists this clonotype with many counts. The J gene is TRBJ2-3, the V gene TRBV6-1, with unresolved D. The CDR3 has 14 residues. The germline V and J ends were trimmed by 4 bases and 1 base, with 9 bases remaining between them. The germline CDR1 and CDR2 sequences are MNHNS and SASEGT. The CDR3 here is CASSGSQGTDTQYF. CDR3 coding DNA: TGTGCCAGCAGTGGTTCTCAGGGCACAGATACGCAGTATTTT.

This clonotype showed up many times. The chain combines TRBV7-9 with TRBJ1-3; D not certain. The CDR3 consists of 15 residues. The germline V gene encodes CDR1 SEHNR and CDR2 FQNEAQ (reference sequence). With 1 base removed from V and 0 bases from J, the gap between germline ends came to 7 bases. The CDR3 bases are TGTGCCAGCAGCTTAGTAGGCACCTCTGGAAACACCATATATTTT. It yields the protein CASSLVGTSGNTIYF.

Only a few counts were recorded for this clonotype. The V and J genes are TRBV12-5 and TRBJ2-7; D is uncertain. The CDR3 is 14 amino acids. Trimming took off 4 bases at V and 5 bases at J, with 15 bases between the two ends. Per germline, CDR1 LGHNT and CDR2 FRNRAP. As DNA, the CDR3 is TGTGCTAGTGGTTCCTCTACTCGGAGCCACGAGCAGTACTTC. It encodes CASGSSTRSHEQYF. The full variable domain, completed using reference TRBV12-5 and TRBJ2-7, is DARVTQTPRHKVTEMGQEVTMRCQPILGHNTVFWYRQTMMQGLELLAYFRNRAPLDDSGMPKDRFSAEMPDATLATLKIQPSEPRDSAVYFCASGSSTRSHEQYFGPGTRLTVT.

Here the CDR3 reads CASSEGTSWWAEAFF. In nucleotides, the CDR3 is TGTGCCAGCAGTGAAGGCACATCCTGGTGGGCTGAAGCTTTCTTT. The chain combines TRBV6-1 with TRBJ1-1; D not certain. CDR3 length: 15 amino acids. Deletions cut 1 base from V and 6 bases from J, with 15 bases between. Germline loops: CDR1 MNHNS, CDR2 SASEGT.

In its sample, this clonotype was seen many times. The chain couples TRBV6-1 to TRBJ1-4, with TRBD1 matching over 11 bases. Per germline, CDR1 MNHNS and CDR2 SASEGT. This CDR3 spans 15 amino acids. J gave up 7 bases and V 5 bases, and 6 bases lay outside the gene matches. CDR3 sequence: CASSTDRGRGEKLFF. The CDR3 DNA reads as TGTGCCAGCAGTACGGACAGGGGGCGCGGTGAAAAACTGTTTTTT.